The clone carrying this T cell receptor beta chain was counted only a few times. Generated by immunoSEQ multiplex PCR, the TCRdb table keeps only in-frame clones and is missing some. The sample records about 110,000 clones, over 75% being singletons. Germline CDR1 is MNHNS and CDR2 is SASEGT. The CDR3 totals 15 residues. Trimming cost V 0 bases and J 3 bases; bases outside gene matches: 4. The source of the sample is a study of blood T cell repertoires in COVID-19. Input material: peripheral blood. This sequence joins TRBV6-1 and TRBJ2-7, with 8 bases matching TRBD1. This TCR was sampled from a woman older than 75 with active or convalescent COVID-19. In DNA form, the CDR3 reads TGTGCCAGCAGTGAAGCCTCAGGGGGCGGCTACGAGCAGTACTTC. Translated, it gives CASSEASGGGYEQYF.